Sequencing of this T cell receptor beta chain was carried out in a study of blood T cell repertoires in COVID-19. The study recruited people aged roughly 18 to 100 years across about two dozen US areas. The CDR3 length is 14 residues. The V gene end was trimmed by 5 bases and the J gene end by 1 base; junction bases not matched to a gene: 4. The V gene's germline CDR1 is GTSNPN and CDR2 SVGIG (reference sequence). Only in-frame clones appear in the TCRdb table, and some are missing; sequencing was by immunoSEQ multiplex PCR. Of 380,000 or so clones detected, 70% to 90% appear once; the ten largest clones hold 2% to 2.5%. Points on this clone: This same CDR3 is encoded by further DNA sequences in the sample.

The chain carries TRBV30 and TRBJ2-7; 11 nucleotides match TRBD1. This receptor was taken from a woman in her thirties or forties with acute COVID-19. Source material: PBMCs or T cells enriched from blood (not recorded which). CDR3 region: CAWRDRGSSYEQYF. The CDR3 DNA reads as TGTGCCTGGCGGGACAGGGGGAGTTCCTACGAGCAGTACTTC.